This T cell receptor beta chain was observed in a study of T cell responses to AZD1222 COVID-19 vaccine. The study's findings and limits: Spike as a whole was targeted by vaccine-associated CD4 TCRs, dominant at 160-218 and 743-854.

Turning to this clone: Its antigen is still unknown.

J lost 1 base, V lost 4 bases, and 6 bases had no gene match. Germline V gives CDR1 SGHRS, CDR2 YFSETQ. This CDR3 spans 17 amino acids. Combined were second doses at about 4 or about 12 weeks. TCRdb's copy holds only in-frame clones and misses some; the assay was immunoSEQ multiplex PCR. The sample carries over 130,000 clones, around nine tenths recorded once. The chain recombines TRBV5-1 with TRBJ2-1; 12 bases match TRBD2. Material: peripheral blood, obtained 28 days after the second AZD1222 dose. The sequence derives from an adult who received the AZD1222 COVID-19 vaccine. The CDR3 loop is CASSPGLAGRSYNEQFF. The CDR3 DNA sequence: TGCGCCAGCAGCCCGGGACTAGCGGGCCGGTCCTACAATGAGCAGTTCTTC.